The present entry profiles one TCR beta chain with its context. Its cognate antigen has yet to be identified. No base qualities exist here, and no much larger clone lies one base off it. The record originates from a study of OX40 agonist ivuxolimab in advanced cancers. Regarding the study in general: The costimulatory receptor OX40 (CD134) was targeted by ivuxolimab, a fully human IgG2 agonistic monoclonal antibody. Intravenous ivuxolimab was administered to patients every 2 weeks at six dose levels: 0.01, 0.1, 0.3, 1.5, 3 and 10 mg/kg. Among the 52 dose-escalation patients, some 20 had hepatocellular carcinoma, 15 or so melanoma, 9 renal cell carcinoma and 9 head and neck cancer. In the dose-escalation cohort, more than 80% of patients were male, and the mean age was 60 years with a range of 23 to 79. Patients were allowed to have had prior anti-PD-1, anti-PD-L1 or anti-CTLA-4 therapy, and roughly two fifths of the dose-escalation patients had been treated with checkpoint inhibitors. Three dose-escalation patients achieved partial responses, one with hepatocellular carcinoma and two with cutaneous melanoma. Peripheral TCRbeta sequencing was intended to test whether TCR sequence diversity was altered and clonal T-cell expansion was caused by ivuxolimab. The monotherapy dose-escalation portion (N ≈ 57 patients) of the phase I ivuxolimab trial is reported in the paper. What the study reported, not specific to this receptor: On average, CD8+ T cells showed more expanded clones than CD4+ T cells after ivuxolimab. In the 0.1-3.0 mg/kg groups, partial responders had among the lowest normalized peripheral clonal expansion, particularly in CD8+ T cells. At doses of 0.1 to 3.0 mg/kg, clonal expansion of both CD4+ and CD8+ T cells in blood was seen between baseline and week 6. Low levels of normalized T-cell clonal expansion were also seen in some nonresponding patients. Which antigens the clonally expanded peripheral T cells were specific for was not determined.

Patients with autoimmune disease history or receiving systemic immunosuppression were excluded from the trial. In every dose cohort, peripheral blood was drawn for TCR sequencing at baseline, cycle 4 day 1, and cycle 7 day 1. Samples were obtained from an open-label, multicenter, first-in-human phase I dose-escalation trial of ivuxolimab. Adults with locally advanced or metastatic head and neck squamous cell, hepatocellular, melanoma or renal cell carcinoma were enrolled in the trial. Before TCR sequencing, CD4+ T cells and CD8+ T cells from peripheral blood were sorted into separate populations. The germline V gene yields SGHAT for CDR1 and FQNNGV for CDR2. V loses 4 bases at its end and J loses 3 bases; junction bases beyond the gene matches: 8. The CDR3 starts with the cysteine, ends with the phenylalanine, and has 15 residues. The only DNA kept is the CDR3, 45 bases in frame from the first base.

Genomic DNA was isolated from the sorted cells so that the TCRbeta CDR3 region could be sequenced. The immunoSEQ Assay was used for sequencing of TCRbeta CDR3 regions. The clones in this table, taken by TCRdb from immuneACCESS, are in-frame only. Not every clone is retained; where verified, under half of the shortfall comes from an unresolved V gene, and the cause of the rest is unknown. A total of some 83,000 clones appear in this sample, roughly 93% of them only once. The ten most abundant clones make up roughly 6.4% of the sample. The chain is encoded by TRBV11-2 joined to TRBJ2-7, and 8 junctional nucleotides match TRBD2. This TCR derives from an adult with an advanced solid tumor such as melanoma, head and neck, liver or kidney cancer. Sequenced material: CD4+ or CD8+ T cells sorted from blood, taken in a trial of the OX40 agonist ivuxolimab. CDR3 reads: CASSSGGTNFYEQYF. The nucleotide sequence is TGTGCCAGCAGCTCGGGGGGGACCAACTTCTACGAGCAGTACTTC.